This TCR beta chain comes out of a study of T cells in Graves' hyperthyroidism and ophthalmopathy. Amplification yielded TCR beta CDR3 regions, with RNA transcripts as the source. With the HTBI primer set, the TCR CDR3 went through a first round of RT-PCR. TCRdb reanalysed the multiplex PCR reads using MiXCR and keeps one entry per CDR3 protein. The table includes 250,000 to 300,000 distinct CDR3 sequences, around 19% detected once. Points from the study as a whole: A 13 V-J signature model discriminated ophthalmopathy versus stable hyperthyroidism.

Trimming cost V 6 bases and J 3 bases, with 19 bases left between them. The CDR3 contains 16 residues. CDR1 MNHNS and CDR2 SASEGT come from the germline V gene. As to this clonotype: Its specificity is unknown.

A patient was excluded if there was uncontrolled infection, other autoimmune disease, pregnancy or lactation. The source of the PBMCs was approximately 10 ml of fresh peripheral blood. The TCR was taken from a middle-aged man with Graves' ophthalmopathy. Sequencing used blood. This sequence joins TRBV6-1 and TRBJ2-3, with D maybe TRBD1 (7 bases). The CDR3 DNA reads as TGTGCCAGCAGCCGCTGGGGACAGCGGGCAACAGATACGCAGTATTTT. Protein: CASSRWGQRATDTQYF.